This T cell receptor beta chain was obtained from a study of blood T cell repertoires in COVID-19. Sequencing was performed with immunoSEQ multiplex PCR; in TCRdb, only in-frame clones are kept and a portion is missing. Of almost 200,000 clones in the sample, roughly 77% were seen once. CDR3 length: 14 residues. Germline V gene sequence: CDR1 LGHNA, CDR2 YNFKEQ. Trimming removed 5 bases from V and 9 bases from J; junction bases left unmatched: 5. Sequencing input: peripheral blood. This chain joins TRBV4-2 and TRBJ2-1, with 12 bases matching TRBD1. The sequence was obtained from a middle-aged woman with COVID-19, enrolled during active disease. The CDR3 here is CASSDRDRGLEQFF. In DNA, the CDR3 is TGTGCCAGCAGCGATCGGGACAGGGGGCTTGAGCAGTTCTTC.